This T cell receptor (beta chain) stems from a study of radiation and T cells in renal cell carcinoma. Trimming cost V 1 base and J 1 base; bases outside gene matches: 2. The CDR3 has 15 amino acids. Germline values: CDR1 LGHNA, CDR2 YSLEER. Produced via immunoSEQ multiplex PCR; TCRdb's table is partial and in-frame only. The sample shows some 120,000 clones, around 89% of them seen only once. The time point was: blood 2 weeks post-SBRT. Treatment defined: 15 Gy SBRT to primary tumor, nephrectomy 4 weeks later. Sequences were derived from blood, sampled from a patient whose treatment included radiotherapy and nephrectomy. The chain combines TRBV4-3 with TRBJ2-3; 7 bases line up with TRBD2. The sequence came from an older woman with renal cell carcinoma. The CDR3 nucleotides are TGCGCCAGCAGCCAAGGGGCGGGGGGCACAGATACGCAGTATTTT. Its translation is CASSQGAGGTDTQYF.